This entry features one T cell receptor (beta chain) sequence. The data originate from a study of blood T cells in healthy people across ages. Germline values: CDR1 MGHRA, CDR2 YSYEKL. The CDR3 has 12 residues. V was trimmed by 11 bases and J by 9 bases, leaving 17 bases between them. A second PCR of roughly 6 to 12 cycles used a sample-barcoded 5' primer and a J-beta primer mix. TCRdb fed the 5' RACE reads into MiXCR, producing one record per CDR3 protein. The sample consists of about 1.4 million distinct CDR3 sequences, 55% to 75% of them appearing once. The sequence derives from a man aged 18 to 30 in good health. Sequenced input: blood. The genes are TRBV4-1 and TRBJ2-1; D is unresolved. CDR3 coding DNA: TGCGCCTTCTTATCCGACTCGGGTGAGCAGTTCTTC. Translated: CAFLSDSGEQFF.